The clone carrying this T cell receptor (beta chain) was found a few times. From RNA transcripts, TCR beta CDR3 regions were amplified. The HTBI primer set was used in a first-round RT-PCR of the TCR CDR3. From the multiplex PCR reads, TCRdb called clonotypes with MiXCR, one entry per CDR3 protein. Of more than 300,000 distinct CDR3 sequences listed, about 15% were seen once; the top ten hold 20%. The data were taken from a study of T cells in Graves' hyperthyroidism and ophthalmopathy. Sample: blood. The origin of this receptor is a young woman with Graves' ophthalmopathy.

CDR3 sequence: CASSQDGYHGETQYF. As DNA, the CDR3 is TGCGCCAGCAGCCAAGACGGATACCATGGGGAGACCCAGTACTTC. The V call is TRBV4-1, the J call TRBJ2-5, with unresolved D. The CDR3 runs 15 residues. Trimming took 0 bases from V and 5 from J, leaving 13 bases between them. CDR1 and CDR2 from the germline V gene are MGHRA and YSYEKL.